One and the same sample provided the 16 T cell receptor beta chains below, sequenced in a study of T cells in Graves' hyperthyroidism and ophthalmopathy. RNA transcripts yielded amplified TCR beta CDR3 regions. First-round RT-PCR with HTBI primers amplified the TCR CDR3 region. In TCRdb, the multiplex PCR reads were re-called with MiXCR into one record per CDR3 protein. In the table there are about 530,000 distinct CDR3 sequences, approximately 17% of which are singletons. The specimen sequenced was blood. Receptors originate from a woman under 30 with Graves' ophthalmopathy.

Ten or more counts support this clonotype. The chain joins TRBV28 to TRBJ2-1, with 10 bases matching TRBD1. CDR1 MDHEN and CDR2 SYDVKM come from the germline V gene. With 4 bases clipped from V and 6 bases from J, the junction kept 9 bases outside the gene matches. The CDR3 contains 16 residues. CDR3 DNA sequence: TGTGCCAGCAGTTCCGCCGGGACAGGGGTAGTCAATGAGCAGTTCTTC. Protein: CASSSAGTGVVNEQFF.

The J gene is TRBJ2-1, the V gene TRBV11-2; 7 nucleotides match TRBD2. Germline assignment: CDR1 SGHAT and CDR2 FQNNGV. After removal of 3 bases from V and 7 bases from J, the junction contained 12 bases not matched to a gene. This CDR3 is 16 amino acids long. CDR3 residues: CASSLKPGLRVNEQFF. In DNA, the CDR3 is TGTGCCAGCAGCTTGAAACCGGGACTACGTGTAAATGAGCAGTTCTTC.

This clonotype was recorded many times. The rearrangement joins TRBV20-1 to TRBJ2-7, with 7 bases identical to TRBD2. Germline CDR1 and CDR2: DFQATT and SNEGSKA (reference sequence). This CDR3 contains 12 residues. The trim removed 6 bases at V and 7 bases at J, leaving 9 bases unmatched. In nucleotides, the CDR3 is TGCAGTGCAAACGGGGGGAGAGGAGAGCAGTACTTC. It yields the protein CSANGGRGEQYF.

J is TRBJ2-4 and V is TRBV24-1, with D possibly TRBD2 on 5 matching bases. From germline, CDR1 is KGHDR and CDR2 SFDVKD. The CDR3 length is 16 residues. V was clipped by 7 bases and J by 0 bases, with 15 bases between them. CDR3 coding DNA: TGTGCCACCAGGGGGAGTAATACAAAAGCCAAAAACATTCAGTACTTC. It codes for CATRGSNTKAKNIQYF.

This clonotype was recorded at least ten times. V is TRBV20-1 and J is TRBJ2-1; TRBD2 matches at 16 bases. This CDR3 comprises 18 residues. Germline V CDR1 and CDR2: DFQATT, SNEGSKA (reference sequence). Unmatched junction bases numbered 12, after V lost 0 bases and J lost 10 bases. DNA of the CDR3: TGCAGTGCTAGAGACCTACTCGGGACTAGCGGGGGGGCGAGGGAGCAGTTCTTC. Translating gives CSARDLLGTSGGAREQFF.

This clonotype was observed at least ten times. The chain carries TRBV11-1 and TRBJ2-5, with 9 bases aligning to TRBD2. The CDR3 runs 15 residues. Germline assignment: CDR1 SGHAT and CDR2 FQDESV (reference sequence). V lost 3 bases to trimming and J lost 2 bases; unmatched junction nucleotides: 4. The CDR3, as DNA: TGTGCCAGCAGCTTCGCTAGCGGGGCTCAAGAGACCCAGTACTTC. This encodes CASSFASGAQETQYF. The variable domain in full, with the rest retrieved from reference TRBV11-1 and TRBJ2-5, is EAEVAQSPRYKITEKSQAVAFWCDPISGHATLYWYRQILGQGPELLVQFQDESVVDDSQLPKDRFSAERLKGVDSTLKIQPAELGDSAMYLCASSFASGAQETQYFGPGTRLLVL.

The V gene is TRBV10-2, the J gene TRBJ2-1; 12 positions match TRBD2. Per the germline V gene, CDR1 is WSHSY and CDR2 is SAAADI. This CDR3 spans 17 amino acids. Unmatched junction bases numbered 8, after V lost 0 bases and J lost 8 bases. The CDR3 sequence is CASSESLGLAGYDEQFF. DNA for the CDR3: TGCGCCAGCAGTGAGTCTTTGGGACTAGCGGGTTATGATGAGCAGTTCTTC.

This chain links TRBV9 with TRBJ2-5, with 7 bases aligning to TRBD2. The CDR3 length is 15 residues. From germline, CDR1 is SGDLS and CDR2 YYNGEE. Trimming removed 0 bases from V and 5 bases from J; junction bases left unmatched: 7. CDR3 nucleotide sequence: TGTGCCAGCAGCGTAGTGGCGGGAGATTGGGAGACCCAGTACTTC. Translated, it gives CASSVVAGDWETQYF.

In this sample, this clonotype turned up a few times. The chain combines TRBV27 with TRBJ2-3, with 8 bases lining up with TRBD2. Losses at the gene ends were 3 bases for V and 5 bases for J; bases not matched to a gene: 1. Per germline, CDR1 MNHEY and CDR2 SMNVEV (reference sequence). This CDR3 contains 13 residues. The CDR3, as DNA: TGTGCCAGCAGTTTCCGGGAGGGAGATACGCAGTATTTT. Protein: CASSFREGDTQYF.

This clonotype was detected ten times or more. This chain links TRBV2 with TRBJ1-4; D remains unclear. V was cut by 4 bases and J by 2 bases, with 8 bases left in between. The germline CDR1 and CDR2 sequences are SNHLY and FYNNEI. The CDR3 consists of 14 residues. CDR3 in DNA: TGTGCCAGCAGTGGAGACGGGACTAATGAAAAACTGTTTTTT. Residues: CASSGDGTNEKLFF.

This clonotype was counted ten times or more. The rearrangement joins TRBV7-9 to TRBJ1-2, with D uncertain. Germline V lookup: CDR1 SEHNR, CDR2 FQNEAQ (reference sequence). The V end lost 0 bases, the J end lost 1 base, and 9 bases lay between the germline ends. This CDR3 region has 15 residues. The CDR3 DNA follows: TGTGCCAGCAGCTTAGCGCCGACTAATAACTATGGCTACACCTTC. Protein: CASSLAPTNNYGYTF.

This clonotype was found many times. J is TRBJ2-5 and V is TRBV28; possible D gene TRBD1, 6 bases. Trimming stripped 5 bases from V and 3 bases from J, with 13 bases between. CDR1 MDHEN and CDR2 SYDVKM come from the germline V gene. The CDR3 has 14 residues. DNA for the CDR3: TGTGCCAGCAGTCGAGGGGGACAAGAAGAGACCCAGTACTTC. This encodes CASSRGGQEETQYF.

This clonotype was found many times. The chain uses TRBV20-1 and TRBJ2-7, with no clear D. The length of the CDR3 is 14 residues. The V gene's germline CDR1 is DFQATT and CDR2 SNEGSKA (reference sequence). Trimming took off 0 bases at V and 2 bases at J, with 11 bases between the two ends. The CDR3 loop reads CSARDRHQTYEQYF. CDR3 DNA: TGCAGTGCTAGAGATCGCCATCAGACCTACGAGCAGTACTTC.

This clonotype was counted between two and nine times. The chain links TRBV5-1 to TRBJ2-5; 9 positions match TRBD1. Per germline, CDR1 SGHRS and CDR2 YFSETQ. The CDR3 is made up of 21 amino acids. Trimming took 0 bases from V and 5 from J; bases not matched to a gene: 23. CDR3 DNA sequence: TGCGCCAGCAGCTTGGATTTTACAGGGGGCTGGTGGTCCCCCGACGAGGAGACCCAGTACTTC. Amino acids: CASSLDFTGGWWSPDEETQYF.

This clonotype has more than one count but fewer than ten. The V call is TRBV14, the J call TRBJ2-3, with D maybe TRBD1 (6 bases). The CDR3 is made up of 15 amino acids. CDR1 and CDR2 from the germline V gene are SGHDN and FVKESK. With 2 bases removed from V and 3 bases from J, the gap between germline ends came to 12 bases. This CDR3 is CASSQRGKGTDTQYF. Here the CDR3 DNA reads TGTGCCAGCAGCCAAAGGGGGAAGGGGACAGATACGCAGTATTTT.

This rearrangement joins TRBV7-3 to TRBJ1-2, with 7 positions matching TRBD1. CDR3 size: 14 residues. J gave up 3 bases and V 6 bases, and 7 bases lay outside the gene matches. Germline V gene sequence: CDR1 SGHTA, CDR2 FQGTGA. The chain's CDR3 is CASSSTGDDYGYTF. Written as DNA, the CDR3 is TGTGCCAGCAGTTCTACAGGGGATGACTATGGCTACACCTTC.